This T cell receptor (beta chain) derives from a study of Graves' ophthalmopathy and Graves' hyperthyroidism. The overall study: Stable hyperthyroidism meant no progression to ophthalmopathy within 18 months of follow-up. Whole-study findings and limits: Using a 13-signature model, the authors split ophthalmopathy from stable hyperthyroidism, with 85% to 90% sensitivity and 80% to 84% specificity.

RNA transcripts yielded amplified TCR beta CDR3 regions. The workflow started with a first-round RT-PCR run with HTBI primers and then moved on to a second-round multiplex PCR. TCRdb used MiXCR to reprocess the multiplex PCR reads, holding one entry per CDR3 protein. The table has 580,000 or so distinct CDR3 sequences, less than 40% seen once. This clonotype appeared a few times. Its cognate antigen is unknown. Sample: peripheral blood or thyroid tissue (not recorded which). The receptor was isolated from an adult man with Graves' hyperthyroidism.

CDR3 nucleotides: TGTGCCAGCAGTCCCACCCCACCGGGACTAGCGGGAGGTACCTACGAGCAGTACTTC. This codes for CASSPTPPGLAGGTYEQYF. The J gene is TRBJ2-7, the V gene TRBV27, with TRBD2 matching over 15 bases. The ends lost 5 bases at V and 2 bases at J; junction bases unmatched: 13. The CDR3 spans 19 residues. Germline-derived CDR1 and CDR2 are MNHEY and SMNVEV (reference sequence).